The source of this T cell receptor beta chain is a study of shared clonotypes between healthy human individuals. Whole-study findings and limits: Memory subsets generally showed lower estimated richness than naive subsets. Naive CD4 clonotype sharing across a few donors was around 5.5%. Enrolling few donors narrowed the genetic and exposure-history diversity that was represented.

On this clone itself: Its antigen remains unidentified.

Assay execution proceeded at the deep level. Assay used: immunoSEQ multiplex PCR; TCRdb lists only in-frame clones, some missing. The sample contains approximately 2.5 million clones, approximately 90% of which appear only once. The sequenced sample consisted of naive CD4+ T cells sorted from blood. The subset: CD45RA+ positively selected. This TCR came from a man younger than 35 in good health.

This chain's CDR3 is CASSLGGANGYTF. For the CDR3, the DNA is TGCGCCAGCAGCTTGGGAGGGGCAAATGGCTACACCTTC. V usage is TRBV5-1 and J usage is TRBJ1-2; possibly TRBD1 for D (5 bases). V was shortened by 0 bases and J by 6 bases, with 9 bases between the two germline ends. CDR3 length: 13 residues. Germline CDR1 SGHRS, CDR2 YFSETQ. The full variable domain, with the rest looked up from reference TRBV5-1 and TRBJ1-2, is KAGVTQTPRYLIKTRGQQVTLSCSPISGHRSVSWYQQTPGQGLQFLFEYFSETQRNKGNFPGRFSGRQFSNSRSEMNVSTLELGDSALYLCASSLGGANGYTFGSGTRLTVV.